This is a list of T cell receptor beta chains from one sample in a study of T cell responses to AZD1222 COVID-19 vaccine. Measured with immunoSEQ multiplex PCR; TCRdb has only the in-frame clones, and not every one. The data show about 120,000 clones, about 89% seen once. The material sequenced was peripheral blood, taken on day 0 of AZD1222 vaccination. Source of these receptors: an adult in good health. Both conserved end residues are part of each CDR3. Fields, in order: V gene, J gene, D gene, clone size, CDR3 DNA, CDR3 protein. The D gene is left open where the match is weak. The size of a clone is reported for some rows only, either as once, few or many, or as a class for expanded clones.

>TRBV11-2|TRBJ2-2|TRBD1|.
TGTGCCAGCAGCTTACAGGGGGCGGCTAACACCGGGGAGCTGTTTTTT
CASSLQGAANTGELFF
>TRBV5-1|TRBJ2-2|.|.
TGCGCCAGCAGCTTGGACGTGGGCGGGGAGCTGTTTTTT
CASSLDVGGELFF
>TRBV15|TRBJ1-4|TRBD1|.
TGTGCCACCAGCAGAGATCCCAGGACAGGGAAGAAACTGTTTTTT
CATSRDPRTGKKLFF
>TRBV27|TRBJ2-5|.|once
TGTGCCAGCAGTCCCACAGGGACGGAGACCCAGTACTTC
CASSPTGTETQYF
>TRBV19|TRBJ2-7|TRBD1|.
TGTGCCAGTTCACAGGGGGGAAGATACGAGCAGTACTTC
CASSQGGRYEQYF
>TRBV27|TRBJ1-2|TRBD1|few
TGTGCCAGCAGCCTCGAGGGACAGAGCTATGGCTACACCTTC
CASSLEGQSYGYTF
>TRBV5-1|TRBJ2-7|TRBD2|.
TGCGCCAGCAGCTTGGGTGGTAGCGGGGGGTCCGCCTACGAGCAGTACTTC
CASSLGGSGGSAYEQYF
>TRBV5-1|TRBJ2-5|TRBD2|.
TGCGCCAGCAGCGTCGGACTAGCGGGGGGCCCCTTCCAAGAGACCCAGTACTTC
CASSVGLAGGPFQETQYF
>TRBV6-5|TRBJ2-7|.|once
TGTGCCAGCAGTTCGACCGGTGGGCTCTCCTACGAGCAGTACTTC
CASSSTGGLSYEQYF
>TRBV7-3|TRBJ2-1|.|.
TGTGCCAGCAGCTTAACCCCCGGGGATGAGCAGTTCTTC
CASSLTPGDEQFF
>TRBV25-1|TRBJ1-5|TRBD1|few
TGTGCCAGCAGTGGTGGGGGACAGGGGGCGTTCAGCCAGCCCCAGCATTTT
CASSGGGQGAFSQPQHF
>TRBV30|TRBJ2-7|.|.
TGTGCCTGGAGTGGGTCCGGACCCCCCTGGTCCCTCGAGCAGTACTTC
CAWSGSGPPWSLEQYF
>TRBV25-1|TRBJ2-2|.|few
TGTGCCAGCAGTGACCCAGCGGGCACCGGGGAGCTGTTTTTT
CASSDPAGTGELFF
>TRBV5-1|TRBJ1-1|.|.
TGCGCCAGCAGCTCGACAGTAATGGTTACTGAAGCTTTCTTT
CASSSTVMVTEAFF